The 3 T cell receptor beta chains given below trace back to one sample, sequenced in a study of prognosis after radiotherapy for stage I lung cancer. The genomic DNA TCR beta CDR3 region underwent two rounds of multiplex PCR. Used in first-round PCR were primers specific to each TRBV and TRBJ gene. MiXCR was run by TCRdb on the multiplex PCR reads, yielding one entry per CDR3 protein. Among tens of thousands of distinct CDR3 sequences listed, about half were seen once. This sample comprised PBMCs, obtained before or after stereotactic body radiation therapy (not recorded which). These receptors all come from a donor of 50 years or more with non-small cell lung cancer.

This clonotype was seen at least ten times. This chain joins TRBV20-1 and TRBJ2-3; D gene uncertain. Trimming left V 6 bases short and J 0 bases short, with 16 bases between. Per the germline V gene, CDR1 is DFQATT and CDR2 is SNEGSKA (reference sequence). The CDR3 has 15 amino acids. This chain's CDR3 is CSAVAYGESTDTQYF. CDR3 nucleotide sequence: TGCAGTGCCGTCGCTTATGGCGAAAGCACAGATACGCAGTATTTT.

There are a few counts of this clonotype. The chain uses TRBV11-2 and TRBJ2-3; TRBD2 is a possible D gene (6 bases). Deletions cut 5 bases from V and 4 bases from J, with 19 bases between. This CDR3 region has 16 residues. Looked up from germline, CDR1 is SGHAT and CDR2 is FQNNGV. The CDR3 nucleotides read TGTGCCAGCAGCCTAGGGCGGGCGGGAAGCTCAGATACGCAGTATTTT. Amino acid sequence: CASSLGRAGSSDTQYF.

Regarding this clonotype: A single base is all that separates this from a far larger clone, so a read error is likely. The chain recombines TRBV24-1 with TRBJ2-5; TRBD2 matches 10 bases. This CDR3 is 15 amino acids long. V dropped 9 bases and J dropped 0; count of bases not matched to a gene: 6. From germline, CDR1 is KGHDR and CDR2 SFDVKD. The CDR3 is CATCVGTSDQETQYF. The CDR3 bases are TGTGCCACCTGCGTCGGGACTAGCGACCAAGAGACCCAGTACTTC.